Each of the 28 T cell receptor beta chains below was sequenced from the same sample in a study of T cell changes during pregnancy in multiple sclerosis. Only in-frame clones appear in the TCRdb table, and some are missing; sequencing was by immunoSEQ multiplex PCR. The table has around 50,000 clones, 92% seen once; the top ten hold 0.64%. The sequenced sample was CD4+ T cells from peripheral blood mononuclear cells, obtained after pregnancy. Receptor source: a female donor with multiple sclerosis, enrolled in a pregnancy study.

This rearrangement joins TRBV5-4 to TRBJ2-1, with 11 positions matching TRBD2. CDR3 length: 16 residues. The germline V gene has CDR1 SGHNT and CDR2 YYREEE (reference sequence). Germline trimming cut 3 bases from V and 2 bases from J; bases unmatched to any gene: 4. The CDR3 region is CASSSLTSGAYNEQFF. The CDR3 DNA sequence: TGTGCCAGCAGCTCACTGACTAGCGGGGCCTACAATGAGCAGTTCTTC.

This clone has only a few counts. This chain connects TRBV7-2 to TRBJ1-5; 9 nucleotides line up with TRBD1. The CDR3 runs 15 residues. J was trimmed by 6 bases and V by 5 bases; bases with no gene match: 8. The V gene's germline CDR1 is SGHTA and CDR2 FQGNSA. The CDR3 reads CASSPDRGGAQPQHF. DNA of the CDR3: TGTGCCAGCAGCCCCGACAGGGGGGGAGCTCAGCCCCAGCATTTT.

CDR3 DNA: TGTGCCAGCAGCTTAGAGGGGGGGTATGCGGTGACTGAAGCTTTCTTT. This encodes CASSLEGGYAVTEAFF. The chain has TRBV7-8 and TRBJ1-1; perhaps TRBD1 as D (6 bases). Trimming removed 1 base at V and 5 bases at J, with 17 bases between. CDR1 is SGHVS and CDR2 is FQNEAQ in the germline V gene. The CDR3 extends over 16 amino acids.

This clone appeared once. V and J are TRBV7-3 and TRBJ1-1, with D perhaps matching TRBD1 (5 bases). There are 15 residues in the CDR3. Per the germline V gene, CDR1 is SGHTA and CDR2 is FQGTGA. Trimming stripped 7 bases from V and 2 bases from J, with 17 bases between. The CDR3 sequence is CASTPRRQTNTEAFF. The CDR3 region has the DNA TGTGCCAGCACCCCTAGGCGACAGACTAACACTGAAGCTTTCTTT.

The chain couples TRBV7-9 to TRBJ1-3; D possibly corresponds to TRBD1 (6 bases). This CDR3 has 16 amino acids. The V and J ends lost 3 bases and 0 bases respectively, with 12 bases between them. Germline CDR1 is SEHNR and CDR2 is FQNEAQ (reference sequence). CDR3 residues: CASSFGTPYSGNTIYF. CDR3 in DNA: TGTGCCAGCAGCTTTGGGACACCATACTCTGGAAACACCATATATTTT.

This chain links TRBV10-1 with TRBJ1-2; D remains ambiguous. There are 21 residues in the CDR3. Germline CDR1 and CDR2: WNHNN and SYGVQD (reference sequence). V was clipped by 3 bases and J by 5 bases, with 34 bases between them. The CDR3 DNA reads TGCGCCAGCAGTGAATTGAGGCTTCGAGGGCAGCCCGAAAGACTGGGTTATGGCTACACCTTC. Translation: CASSELRLRGQPERLGYGYTF.

This clone was counted once. The chain recombines TRBV7-2 with TRBJ1-6; 7 nucleotides match TRBD1. Germline CDR1 SGHTA, CDR2 FQGNSA. This CDR3 contains 14 residues. V shed 5 bases, J shed 10 bases, and the junction held 8 bases outside the gene matches. The CDR3 is CASSQTIQGSPLHF. DNA of the CDR3: TGTGCCAGCAGCCAAACCATACAGGGGTCACCCCTCCACTTT.

This chain uses TRBV5-6 with TRBJ2-5; 7 nucleotides agree with TRBD1. This CDR3 has 15 amino acids. Unmatched junction bases numbered 6, after V lost 3 bases and J lost 1 base. Germline V gene data show CDR1 as SGHDT and CDR2 as YYEEEE. The CDR3 sequence: CASSSPTGPQETQYF. DNA of the CDR3: TGTGCCAGCAGCTCGCCGACAGGGCCCCAAGAGACCCAGTACTTC.

The chain links TRBV6-5 to TRBJ1-2, with D tentatively TRBD1 (5 bases). Trimming took off 2 bases at V and 1 base at J, with 11 bases between the two ends. This CDR3 has 15 residues. In germline, CDR1 is MNHEY, CDR2 SVGAGI. This CDR3 reads CASSYLRGFNYGYTF. In DNA form, the CDR3 reads TGTGCCAGCAGTTACCTTAGGGGATTTAACTATGGCTACACCTTC.

This chain uses TRBV5-4 with TRBJ1-2, with D maybe TRBD1 (6 bases). This CDR3 has 17 residues. V was trimmed by 0 bases and J by 0 bases, leaving 15 bases between them. Germline CDR1 and CDR2: SGHNT and YYREEE (reference sequence). CDR3 sequence reads: CASSLAWQGRANYGYTF. Here the CDR3 DNA reads TGTGCCAGCAGCTTGGCCTGGCAGGGGAGGGCTAACTATGGCTACACCTTC.

The rearrangement links TRBV4-3 to TRBJ2-3, with 10 bases identical to TRBD2. Germline V gives CDR1 LGHNA, CDR2 YSLEER. The CDR3 covers 15 residues. Germline trimming cut 4 bases from V and 5 bases from J; bases unmatched to any gene: 6. CDR3 sequence: CASSLAGGSGDTQYF. Here the CDR3 DNA reads TGCGCCAGCAGCCTAGCGGGGGGCTCGGGAGATACGCAGTATTTT.

V usage is TRBV6-5 and J usage is TRBJ2-5, with 8 bases fitting TRBD1. The CDR3 totals 14 residues. Germline V CDR1 and CDR2: MNHEY, SVGAGI. The J segment lost 1 base and the V segment lost 4 bases, leaving 2 bases of the junction unmatched. The CDR3, as DNA: TGTGCCAGCAGTTGGGGACAGGCCCAAGAGACCCAGTACTTC. Its translation is CASSWGQAQETQYF.

This clone was found once. CDR3 in DNA: TGTGCCAGCTCACCACAACAGGGTGGGTCGTACGAGCAGTACTTC. It specifies CASSPQQGGSYEQYF. The chain couples TRBV18 to TRBJ2-7, with a possible D match to TRBD1 (6 bases). This CDR3 has 15 amino acids. Trimming removed 1 base from V and 4 bases from J, with 14 bases in between. CDR1 and CDR2 (germline): KGHSH, LQKENI.

The chain has TRBV25-1 and TRBJ2-1; 8 positions match TRBD2. The CDR3 loop spans 14 amino acids. The V and J ends lost 6 bases and 10 bases, in that order; junction bases with no gene match: 11. The V gene's germline CDR1 is MGHDK and CDR2 SYGVNS. In DNA, the CDR3 is TGTGCCAGCAGCGCGACACCCCGGGAGGGGGAGCAGTTCTTC. It encodes CASSATPREGEQFF.

The gene calls are TRBV19 and TRBJ2-3, with a weak D call TRBD2 (6 bases). Germline assignment: CDR1 LNHDA and CDR2 SQIVND (reference sequence). CDR3 length: 17 residues. V dropped 3 bases and J dropped 2 bases, with 18 bases sitting between them. Here the CDR3 reads CASSMVSGGVFTDTQYF. The CDR3 nucleotides are TGTGCCAGTAGTATGGTCTCTGGCGGGGTTTTCACAGATACGCAGTATTTT.

This chain uses TRBV2 with TRBJ2-7; D may be TRBD1 (5 bases). Germline CDR1 is SNHLY and CDR2 is FYNNEI. CDR3 length: 14 amino acids. Trimming left V 6 bases short and J 4 bases short, with 16 bases between. Here the CDR3 DNA reads TGTGCCAGCAGGGTGACAGCACCCTCGTACGAGCAGTACTTC. This sequence encodes CASRVTAPSYEQYF.

CDR3 sequence reads: CASSPGTGPGNTIYF. The CDR3 nucleotides are TGTGCCAGCAGCCCTGGGACAGGTCCGGGAAACACCATATATTTT. V usage is TRBV5-5 and J usage is TRBJ1-3, with 8 bases matching TRBD1. Germline CDR1 SGHKS, CDR2 YYEKEE (reference sequence). The CDR3 loop spans 15 amino acids. V trimming: 4 bases; J trimming: 4 bases; junction bases outside the gene matches: 7.

This chain uses TRBV9 with TRBJ1-2, with D uncertain. Germline V lookup: CDR1 SGDLS, CDR2 YYNGEE. With 0 bases removed from V and 2 bases from J, the gap between germline ends came to 5 bases. The length of the CDR3 is 13 residues. CDR3 loop: CASSVGGNYGYTF. For the CDR3, the DNA is TGTGCCAGCAGCGTAGGAGGAAACTATGGCTACACCTTC.

The V call is TRBV30, the J call TRBJ2-7; the match to TRBD1 covers 7 bases. V was pared by 5 bases and J by 2 bases, with 9 bases of the junction left unmatched. The germline gives CDR1 GTSNPN, CDR2 SVGIG (reference sequence). This CDR3 spans 14 amino acids. CDR3 sequence: CAWGVQGLTYEQYF. The DNA of the CDR3 is TGTGCCTGGGGGGTACAGGGGTTAACCTACGAGCAGTACTTC.

This chain links TRBV2 with TRBJ2-5; 7 bases line up with TRBD2. The V segment lost 5 bases and the J segment 4 bases; nucleotides outside the gene matches: 4. The CDR3 runs to 13 residues. The V gene's germline CDR1 is SNHLY and CDR2 FYNNEI. The CDR3 here is CASSPREGETQYF. Here the CDR3 DNA reads TGTGCCAGCAGTCCCAGGGAGGGAGAGACCCAGTACTTC.

V gene TRBV6-5 combines with J gene TRBJ1-1, with D perhaps TRBD1 (6 bases). The CDR3 is made up of 14 amino acids. Trimming took off 2 bases at V and 9 bases at J, with 16 bases between the two ends. Germline assignment: CDR1 MNHEY and CDR2 SVGAGI. The CDR3 reads CASSYPGHPAKAFF. The CDR3 DNA is TGTGCCAGCAGTTACCCGGGACACCCCGCGAAAGCTTTCTTT.

This rearrangement joins TRBV11-2 to TRBJ1-3; 10 bases are shared with TRBD1. This CDR3 region has 19 residues. CDR1 is SGHAT, CDR2 FQNNGV, per germline. Trimming removed 0 bases from V and 0 bases from J; junction bases left unmatched: 8. The CDR3 loop reads CASSLDIGTGAFSGNTIYF. CDR3 coding DNA: TGTGCCAGCAGCTTAGATATCGGGACAGGGGCCTTCTCTGGAAACACCATATATTTT.

The genes are TRBV15 and TRBJ2-1; D might be TRBD1 (6 bases). The ends were cut back, 1 base at V and 0 bases at J, with 7 bases in the middle. CDR3 length: 15 amino acids. Germline CDR1 is LNHNV and CDR2 is YYDKDF (reference sequence). CDR3 in amino acids: CATSRGRGSYNEQFF. For the CDR3, the DNA is TGTGCCACCAGCAGAGGCAGGGGCTCCTACAATGAGCAGTTCTTC.

The V call is TRBV6-6, the J call TRBJ2-5, with 11 bases lining up with TRBD2. The CDR3 length is 15 residues. V shed 5 bases, J shed 4 bases, and the junction held 6 bases outside the gene matches. Germline values: CDR1 MNHNY, CDR2 SVGAGI (reference sequence). The CDR3 region is CASSRASGGRETQYF. Written as DNA, the CDR3 is TGTGCCAGCAGTCGCGCTAGCGGGGGGCGAGAGACCCAGTACTTC.

The V call is TRBV14, the J call TRBJ1-1, with D tentatively TRBD1 (5 bases). The CDR3 contains 15 residues. V lost 2 bases and J lost 3, with 13 bases in between. Germline CDR1 and CDR2: SGHDN and FVKESK. CDR3 nucleotides: TGTGCCAGCAGCCAACCAGGGAGGACACACACTGAAGCTTTCTTT. This codes for CASSQPGRTHTEAFF.

V is TRBV6-5 and J is TRBJ1-5; D not certain. This CDR3 region has 13 residues. Germline V gene data show CDR1 as MNHEY and CDR2 as SVGAGI. The V gene lost 4 bases and the J gene lost 9 bases, with 13 bases spanning the gap. CDR3 DNA sequence: TGTGCCAGCAGTTGGCAGGTTCATGCGCCCCAGCATTTT. It is translated as CASSWQVHAPQHF.

V gene TRBV5-4 combines with J gene TRBJ2-2, with 10 bases identical to TRBD1. V lost 0 bases and J lost 4; bases outside the gene matches: 6. Germline CDR1 SGHNT, CDR2 YYREEE (reference sequence). CDR3 length equals 17 residues. The DNA for the CDR3 is TGTGCCAGCAGCTTGGGAAGACAGGGGGCAAGCACCGGGGAGCTGTTTTTT. As protein: CASSLGRQGASTGELFF.

V usage is TRBV5-3 and J usage is TRBJ2-6; possible D gene TRBD1, 5 bases. TRBV5-3 is known as an ORF, though its function is uncertain. This CDR3 spans 14 amino acids. The CDR3 DNA follows: TGTGCTTGCGGACCAGGGATCGGGGCCAACGTCCTGACTTTC. It yields the protein CACGPGIGANVLTF.